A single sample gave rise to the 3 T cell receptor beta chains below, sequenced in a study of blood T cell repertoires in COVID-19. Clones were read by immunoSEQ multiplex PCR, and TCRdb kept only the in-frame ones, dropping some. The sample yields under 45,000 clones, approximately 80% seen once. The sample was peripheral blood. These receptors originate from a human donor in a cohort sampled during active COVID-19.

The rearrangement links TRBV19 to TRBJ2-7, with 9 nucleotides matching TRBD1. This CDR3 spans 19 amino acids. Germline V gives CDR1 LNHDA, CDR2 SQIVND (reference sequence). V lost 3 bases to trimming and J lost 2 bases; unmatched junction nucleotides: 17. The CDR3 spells CASSILRGQGQVVTYEQYF. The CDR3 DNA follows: TGTGCCAGTAGTATTCTTCGAGGACAGGGGCAAGTTGTGACCTACGAGCAGTACTTC.

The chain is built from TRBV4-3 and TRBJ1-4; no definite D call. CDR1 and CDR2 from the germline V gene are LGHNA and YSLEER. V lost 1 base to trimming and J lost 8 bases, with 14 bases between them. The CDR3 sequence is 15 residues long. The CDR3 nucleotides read TGCGCCAGCAGCCAAGTGGCTCAGAGGGAGGAAAAACTGTTTTTT. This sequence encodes CASSQVAQREEKLFF.

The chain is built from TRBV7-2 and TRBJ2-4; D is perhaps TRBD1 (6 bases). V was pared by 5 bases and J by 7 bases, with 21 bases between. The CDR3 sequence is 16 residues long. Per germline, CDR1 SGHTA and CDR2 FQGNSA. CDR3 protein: CASSATPGSRGNIQYF. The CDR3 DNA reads TGTGCCAGCAGCGCAACTCCGGGGTCGAGGGGGAACATTCAGTACTTC.